Presented here are 8 T cell receptor beta chains from one specimen sequenced in a study of siplizumab effects on memory and regulatory T cells. Sequencing used immunoSEQ multiplex PCR; TCRdb keeps in-frame clones, though not all of them. The sample includes 70,000 to 95,000 clones, roughly 97% of them seen just once. Sequenced sample: naive CD4+ T cells sorted from blood. Receptors were obtained from a human donor in good health.

The chain joins TRBV6-5 to TRBJ2-1; the match to TRBD1 covers 7 bases. The CDR3 has 13 residues. The V gene's germline CDR1 is MNHEY and CDR2 SVGAGI. Germline trimming cut 6 bases from V and 6 bases from J; bases unmatched to any gene: 5. CDR3: CASSLNRGNEQFF. CDR3 coding DNA: TGTGCCAGCAGCTTAAACAGGGGCAATGAGCAGTTCTTC.

The chain combines TRBV19 with TRBJ1-4, with 7 positions matching TRBD1. CDR3 length equals 14 residues. V shed 5 bases and J 8 bases; nucleotides not matched to a gene: 8. Germline V lookup: CDR1 LNHDA, CDR2 SQIVND (reference sequence). This chain's CDR3 is CASSLTGAGEKLFF. The CDR3 region has the DNA TGTGCCAGTAGTCTAACAGGGGCTGGGGAAAAACTGTTTTTT.

To note about this clone: Other DNA sequences in the same sample also yield this CDR3. This chain uses TRBV2 with TRBJ1-2; TRBD1 is a possible D gene (6 bases). The length of the CDR3 is 12 residues. Per the germline V gene, CDR1 is SNHLY and CDR2 is FYNNEI. V was cut by 11 bases and J by 8 bases, with 18 bases left in between. The CDR3 reads CAGRGGAGGYTF. CDR3 DNA: TGTGCCGGTCGGGGGGGGGCGGGCGGCTACACCTTC.

A word on this clone: Other DNA sequences in this specimen translate into the identical CDR3. The chain is built from TRBV7-3 and TRBJ2-3, with TRBD2 matching over 11 bases. CDR1 SGHTA and CDR2 FQGTGA come from the germline V gene. Trimming removed 5 bases from V and 5 bases from J; junction bases left unmatched: 3. The CDR3 sequence is 14 residues long. This CDR3 is CASSLGTSGDTQYF. DNA of the CDR3: TGTGCCAGCAGCCTTGGGACTAGCGGAGATACGCAGTATTTT.

The chain links TRBV5-4 to TRBJ1-4, with unresolved D. The CDR3 loop spans 15 amino acids. The V gene's germline CDR1 is SGHNT and CDR2 YYREEE (reference sequence). Trimming pared 4 bases from V and 0 bases from J, leaving 10 bases between. The CDR3 spells CASSHDGATNEKLFF. The CDR3 region has the DNA TGTGCCAGCAGCCACGACGGAGCAACTAATGAAAAACTGTTTTTT.

This chain links TRBV18 with TRBJ1-1; D is unclear. The V end was cut by 4 bases, the J end by 0 bases, with 6 bases between. Germline lookup yields CDR1 KGHSH and CDR2 LQKENI. CDR3 size: 13 residues. This CDR3 is CASSLTVNTEAFF. The CDR3 DNA reads TGTGCCAGCTCACTGACGGTGAACACTGAAGCTTTCTTT.

The rearrangement uses TRBV7-9 and TRBJ2-7, with D possibly matching TRBD2 (5 bases). CDR1 is SEHNR and CDR2 is FQNEAQ in the germline V gene (reference sequence). The length of the CDR3 is 15 residues. The V and J ends lost 5 bases and 0 bases respectively, with 14 bases between them. CDR3 in DNA: TGTGCCAGCAGCCGAGGACTTACTAACTCCTACGAGCAGTACTTC. It yields the protein CASSRGLTNSYEQYF.

The chain employs TRBV29-1 and TRBJ2-5; 11 nucleotides agree with TRBD2. CDR3 size: 15 residues. J lost 5 bases, V lost 6 bases, and 11 bases had no gene match. The germline V gene encodes CDR1 SQVTM and CDR2 ANQGSEA. The CDR3 coding sequence is TGCAGCGTCAATGAACTAGCGGGGGTTTCGGAGACCCAGTACTTC. The encoded protein is CSVNELAGVSETQYF.